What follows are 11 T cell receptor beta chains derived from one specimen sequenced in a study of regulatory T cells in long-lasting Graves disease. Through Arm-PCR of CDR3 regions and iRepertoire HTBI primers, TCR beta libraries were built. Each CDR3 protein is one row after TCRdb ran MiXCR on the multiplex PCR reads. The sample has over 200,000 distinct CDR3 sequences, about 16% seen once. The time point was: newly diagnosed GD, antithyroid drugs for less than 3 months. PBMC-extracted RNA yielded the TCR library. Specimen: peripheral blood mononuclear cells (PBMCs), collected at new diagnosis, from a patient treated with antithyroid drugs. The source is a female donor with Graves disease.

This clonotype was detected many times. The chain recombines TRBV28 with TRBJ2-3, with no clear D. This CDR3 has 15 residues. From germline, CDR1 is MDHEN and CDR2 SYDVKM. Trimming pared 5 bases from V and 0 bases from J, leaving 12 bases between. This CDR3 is CASSLTLDSTDTQYF. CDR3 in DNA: TGTGCCAGCAGTCTTACCCTAGACAGCACAGATACGCAGTATTTT.

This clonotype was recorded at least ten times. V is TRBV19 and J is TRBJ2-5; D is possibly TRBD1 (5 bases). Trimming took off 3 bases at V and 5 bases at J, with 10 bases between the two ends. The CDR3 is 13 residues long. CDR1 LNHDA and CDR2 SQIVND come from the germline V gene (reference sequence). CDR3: CASSITGLETQYF. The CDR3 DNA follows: TGTGCCAGTAGTATTACAGGCCTGGAGACCCAGTACTTC.

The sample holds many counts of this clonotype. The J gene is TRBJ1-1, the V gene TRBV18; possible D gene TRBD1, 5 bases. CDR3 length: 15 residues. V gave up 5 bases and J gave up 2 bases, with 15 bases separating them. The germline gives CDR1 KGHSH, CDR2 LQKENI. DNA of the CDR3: TGTGCCAGCTCATCGGGACGGAGCGGAAACACTGAAGCTTTCTTT. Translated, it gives CASSSGRSGNTEAFF.

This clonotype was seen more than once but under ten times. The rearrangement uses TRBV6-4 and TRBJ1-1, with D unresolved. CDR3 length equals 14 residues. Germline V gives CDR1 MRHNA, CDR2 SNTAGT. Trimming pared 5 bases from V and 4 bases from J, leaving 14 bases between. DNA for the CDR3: TGTGCCAGCAGTACAACTCAGCGCTCCACTGAAGCTTTCTTT. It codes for CASSTTQRSTEAFF.

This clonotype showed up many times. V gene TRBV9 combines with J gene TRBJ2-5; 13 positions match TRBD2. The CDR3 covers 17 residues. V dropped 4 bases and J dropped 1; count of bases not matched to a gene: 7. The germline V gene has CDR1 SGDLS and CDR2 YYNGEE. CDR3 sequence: CASSPRTSGGPQETQYF. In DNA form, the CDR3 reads TGTGCCAGCAGCCCCCGGACTAGCGGGGGACCCCAAGAGACCCAGTACTTC.

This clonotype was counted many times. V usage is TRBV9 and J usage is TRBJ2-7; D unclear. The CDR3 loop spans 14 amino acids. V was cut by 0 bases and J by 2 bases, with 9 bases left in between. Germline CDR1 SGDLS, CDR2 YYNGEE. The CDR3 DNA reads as TGTGCCAGCAGCGTAGAGGGCCGCGCCTACGAGCAGTACTTC. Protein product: CASSVEGRAYEQYF.

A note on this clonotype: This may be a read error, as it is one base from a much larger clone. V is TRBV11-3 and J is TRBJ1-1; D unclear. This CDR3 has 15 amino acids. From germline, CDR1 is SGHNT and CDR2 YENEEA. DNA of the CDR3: TGTGCCAGCAGCTTAGTTTACGCAATGAACACTGAAACTTTCTTT. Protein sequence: CASSLVYAMNTETFF.

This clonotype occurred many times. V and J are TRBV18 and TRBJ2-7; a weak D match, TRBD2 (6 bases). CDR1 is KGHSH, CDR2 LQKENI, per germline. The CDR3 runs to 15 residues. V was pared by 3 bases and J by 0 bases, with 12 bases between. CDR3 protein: CASSPASAFSYEQYF. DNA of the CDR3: TGTGCCAGCTCACCGGCTAGCGCCTTCTCCTACGAGCAGTACTTC.

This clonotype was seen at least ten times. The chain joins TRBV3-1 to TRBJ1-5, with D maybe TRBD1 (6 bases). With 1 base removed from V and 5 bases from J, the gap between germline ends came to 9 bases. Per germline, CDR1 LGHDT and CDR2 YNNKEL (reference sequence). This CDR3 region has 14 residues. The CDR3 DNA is TGTGCCAGCAGCCAAGGTCAGGGGCATCAGCCCCAGCATTTT. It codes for CASSQGQGHQPQHF. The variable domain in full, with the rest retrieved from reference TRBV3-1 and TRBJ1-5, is DTAVSQTPKYLVTQMGNDKSIKCEQNLGHDTMYWYKQDSKKFLKIMFSYNNKELIINETVPNRFSPKSPDKAHLNLHINSLELGDSAVYFCASSQGQGHQPQHFGDGTRLSIL.

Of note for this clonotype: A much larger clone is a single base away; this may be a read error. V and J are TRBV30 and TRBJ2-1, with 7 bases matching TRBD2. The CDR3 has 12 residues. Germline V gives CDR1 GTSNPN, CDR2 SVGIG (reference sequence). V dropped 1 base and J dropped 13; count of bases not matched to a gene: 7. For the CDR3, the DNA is TGTGCCTGGAGTGGTGGCGGGAGTGGACAGTTCTTC. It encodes CAWSGGGSGQFF.

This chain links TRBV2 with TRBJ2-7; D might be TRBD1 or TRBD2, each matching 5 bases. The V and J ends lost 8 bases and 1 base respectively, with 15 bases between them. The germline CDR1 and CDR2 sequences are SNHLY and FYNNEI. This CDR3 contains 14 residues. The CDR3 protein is CASFLRDASYEQYF. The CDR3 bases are TGTGCCAGCTTCCTCCGGGACGCATCCTACGAGCAGTACTTC.